The 16 T cell receptor beta chains given below trace back to one sample, sequenced in a study of blood T cell repertoires in COVID-19. Generated by immunoSEQ multiplex PCR, the TCRdb table keeps only in-frame clones and is missing some. The sample has under 250,000 clones, approximately 82% seen once; the top ten hold approximately 4%. Material for sequencing was peripheral blood. The receptors come from a woman of 80 years or more with acute or convalescent COVID-19.

This chain links TRBV3-1 (or the pseudogene TRBV3-2) with TRBJ2-5, with D maybe TRBD2 (5 bases). Germline CDR1 reads LGHDT; CDR2 reads YNNKEL (reference sequence). CDR3 size: 14 residues. Trimming took off 0 bases at V and 4 bases at J, with 9 bases between the two ends. The CDR3 bases are TGTGCCAGCAGCCAAGATTGGGCGGGAGAGACCCAGTACTTC. Amino acid sequence: CASSQDWAGETQYF.

CDR3 in amino acids: CASSVPGTPYQETQYF. The CDR3 coding sequence is TGTGCCAGCAGCGTCCCCGGGACACCGTACCAAGAGACCCAGTACTTC. The chain carries TRBV7-6 and TRBJ2-5; a possible D gene is TRBD1 (6 bases). Trimming removed 5 bases from V and 0 bases from J, with 16 bases in between. Germline V lookup: CDR1 SGHVS, CDR2 FNYEAQ. This CDR3 has 16 amino acids.

The J gene is TRBJ1-1, the V gene TRBV6-2 or TRBV6-3; possibly TRBD1 for D (5 bases). Trimming pared 0 bases from V and 6 bases from J, leaving 11 bases between. CDR1 is MNHEY and CDR2 is SVGEGT in the germline V gene. The CDR3 length is 14 residues. CDR3 sequence: CASSYSNRGSEAFF. The CDR3 DNA follows: TGTGCCAGCAGTTACTCGAATCGGGGGTCTGAAGCTTTCTTT.

The J gene is TRBJ2-5, the V gene TRBV23-1, with D possibly matching TRBD1 (6 bases). TRBV23-1 is labeled an ORF, and its function is uncertain. Deletions cut 8 bases from V and 2 bases from J, with 18 bases between. This CDR3 spans 15 amino acids. This chain's CDR3 is CASGPQGSRQETQYF. CDR3 coding DNA: TGCGCCAGCGGCCCTCAGGGGAGTCGGCAAGAGACCCAGTACTTC.

This rearrangement joins TRBV7-9 to TRBJ2-3; D gene unclear. The CDR3 is 15 residues long. CDR1 is SEHNR and CDR2 is FQNEAQ in the germline V gene (reference sequence). V was trimmed by 0 bases and J by 1 base, leaving 8 bases between them. The CDR3, as DNA: TGTGCCAGCAGCTTAGCCCTTCGTGGCACAGATACGCAGTATTTT. Translated, it gives CASSLALRGTDTQYF.

Details on this clone: Other DNA sequences within the sample encode an identical CDR3. The chain has TRBV18 and TRBJ2-7; 9 bases align to TRBD1. The ends lost 3 bases at V and 1 base at J; junction bases unmatched: 4. CDR1 is KGHSH, CDR2 LQKENI, per germline. This CDR3 is 15 amino acids long. The CDR3: CASSPGTGNSYEQYF. The CDR3 DNA reads as TGTGCCAGCTCACCCGGGACAGGGAATTCCTACGAGCAGTACTTC. The full variable domain, rest sourced from reference TRBV18 and TRBJ2-7, is NAGVMQNPRHLVRRRGQEARLRCSPMKGHSHVYWYRQLPEEGLKFMVYLQKENIIDESGMPKERFSAEFPKEGPSILRIQQVVRGDSAAYFCASSPGTGNSYEQYFGPGTRLTVT.

The chain couples TRBV19 to TRBJ1-2; D remains unclear. The CDR3 spans 13 residues. CDR1 and CDR2 (germline): LNHDA, SQIVND (reference sequence). Trimming stripped 1 base from V and 8 bases from J, with 11 bases between. In nucleotides, the CDR3 is TGTGCCAGTAGTATAGCAAGAGGAGGGGGCTACACCTTC. Amino acid sequence: CASSIARGGGYTF.

V is TRBV20-1 and J is TRBJ1-3, with D possibly TRBD1 on 6 matching bases. V dropped 3 bases and J dropped 3 bases, with 12 bases sitting between them. The CDR3 has 14 residues. Germline CDR1 reads DFQATT; CDR2 reads SNEGSKA (reference sequence). This CDR3 is CSASGTGYGNTIYF. Written as DNA, the CDR3 is TGCAGTGCTAGTGGTACAGGGTATGGAAACACCATATATTTT.

The J gene is TRBJ2-2, the V gene TRBV11-1, with 7 bases identical to TRBD1. Germline lookup yields CDR1 SGHAT and CDR2 FQDESV (reference sequence). Trimming at V came to 4 bases and at J to 5 bases, leaving 7 bases not matched to a gene. The CDR3 runs to 15 residues. The chain's CDR3 is CASSYSTGWTGELFF. The CDR3 bases are TGTGCCAGCAGCTATTCGACAGGGTGGACCGGGGAGCTGTTTTTT.

This chain uses TRBV4-3 with TRBJ1-1; D possibly corresponds to TRBD1 (5 bases). V lost 3 bases, J lost 1 base, and 9 bases lay in between. Germline V gene sequence: CDR1 LGHNA, CDR2 YSLEER. This CDR3 is 14 amino acids long. The DNA of the CDR3 is TGCGCCAGCAGCCAGGGGCGGCGGAACACTGAAGCTTTCTTT. It is translated as CASSQGRRNTEAFF.

This rearrangement joins TRBV7-3 to TRBJ1-1, with 7 nucleotides matching TRBD1. CDR1 is SGHTA and CDR2 is FQGTGA in the germline V gene. This CDR3 contains 15 residues. Losses at the gene ends were 0 bases for V and 4 bases for J; bases not matched to a gene: 5. For the CDR3, the DNA is TGTGCCAGCAGCTTAACTGCAGGGGGGTTCACTGAAGCTTTCTTT. Translating it yields CASSLTAGGFTEAFF.

The chain recombines TRBV7-9 with TRBJ1-1; D gene unclear. V was pared by 6 bases and J by 1 base, with 9 bases between. The germline V gene has CDR1 SEHNR and CDR2 FQNEAQ (reference sequence). There are 13 residues in the CDR3. CDR3 bases: TGTGCCAGCAGTTACACAAGGAACACTGAAGCTTTCTTT. Protein: CASSYTRNTEAFF.

This sequence joins TRBV5-1 and TRBJ1-3; D remains unclear. V shed 0 bases and J shed 0 bases, with 4 bases lying between them. Looked up from germline, CDR1 is SGHRS and CDR2 is YFSETQ. This CDR3 comprises 14 residues. The CDR3, as DNA: TGCGCCAGCAGCTTGGAACACTCTGGAAACACCATATATTTT. Translated: CASSLEHSGNTIYF.

The rearrangement links TRBV12-3 or TRBV12-4 to TRBJ2-1; 11 bases match TRBD2. This CDR3 has 13 residues. Losses at the gene ends were 4 bases for V and 12 bases for J; bases not matched to a gene: 5. The CDR3 sequence is CASSSTSGGGQFF. In nucleotides, the CDR3 is TGTGCCAGCAGTTCAACTAGCGGGGGAGGGCAGTTCTTC.

Here the CDR3 reads CASRAEAGTGGTEAFF. The CDR3 DNA sequence: TGTGCCAGCCGAGCGGAGGCCGGGACAGGGGGCACTGAAGCTTTCTTT. This chain joins TRBV6-4 and TRBJ1-1; TRBD1 matches 11 bases. The CDR3 loop spans 16 amino acids. Germline V gene lookup returns CDR1 MRHNA and CDR2 SNTAGT. Trimming cost V 8 bases and J 4 bases; bases outside gene matches: 12.

The chain carries TRBV2 and TRBJ2-3, with D unresolved. Germline loops: CDR1 SNHLY, CDR2 FYNNEI. The CDR3 is 15 residues long. V gave up 6 bases and J gave up 0 bases, with 13 bases separating them. The CDR3 here is CASSTEPVSTDTQYF. The CDR3 DNA reads TGTGCCAGCAGCACAGAACCCGTAAGCACAGATACGCAGTATTTT.